This TCR beta chain was captured by sequencing in a study of cytomegalovirus exposure and HLA in healthy donors. Points from the study as a whole: Listed as cytomegalovirus-associated were 150 or so TCR beta chains. Confirmation was obtained in vitro that three CMV-associated chains are specific for CMV antigens.

About this clone: What it binds is not known.

Germline values: CDR1 KGHSH, CDR2 LQKENI. The CDR3 extends over 17 amino acids. V lost 6 bases, J lost 2 bases, and 13 bases stayed unmatched. Measured with immunoSEQ multiplex PCR; TCRdb has only the in-frame clones, and not every one. The top ten hold approximately 1% of the sample, which has about 100,000 clones, roughly 95% seen once. J is TRBJ1-3 and V is TRBV18, with 7 bases matching TRBD1. This TCR derives from a young woman in good health and CMV-seronegative. The sample comprised PBMCs. In nucleotides, the CDR3 is TGTGCCAGCTCGTCCTCGGGACAGCAACCCACTGGAAACACCATATATTTT. Its translation is CASSSSGQQPTGNTIYF. Looking up the rest from reference TRBV18 and TRBJ1-3 gives the full variable domain: NAGVMQNPRHLVRRRGQEARLRCSPMKGHSHVYWYRQLPEEGLKFMVYLQKENIIDESGMPKERFSAEFPKEGPSILRIQQVVRGDSAAYFCASSSSGQQPTGNTIYFGEGSWLTVV.